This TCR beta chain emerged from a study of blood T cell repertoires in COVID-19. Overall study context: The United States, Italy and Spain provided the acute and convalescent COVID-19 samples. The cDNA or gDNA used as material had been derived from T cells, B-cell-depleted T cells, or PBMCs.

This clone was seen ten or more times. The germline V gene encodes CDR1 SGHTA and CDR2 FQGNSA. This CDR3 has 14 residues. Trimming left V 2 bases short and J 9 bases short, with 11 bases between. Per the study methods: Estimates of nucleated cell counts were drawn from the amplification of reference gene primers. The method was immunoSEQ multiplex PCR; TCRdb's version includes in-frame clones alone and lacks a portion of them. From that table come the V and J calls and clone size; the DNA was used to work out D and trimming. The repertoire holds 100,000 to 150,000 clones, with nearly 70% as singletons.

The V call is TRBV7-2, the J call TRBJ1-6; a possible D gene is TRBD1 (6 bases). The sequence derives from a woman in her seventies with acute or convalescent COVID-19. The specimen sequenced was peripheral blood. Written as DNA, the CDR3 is TGTGCCAGCAGCTTAACCGGGGGGGCTTCACCCCTCCACTTT. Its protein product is CASSLTGGASPLHF. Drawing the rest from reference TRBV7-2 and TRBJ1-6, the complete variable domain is GAGVSQSPSNKVTEKGKDVELRCDPISGHTALYWYRQSLGQGLEFLIYFQGNSAPDKSGLPSDRFSAERTGGSVSTLTIQRTQQEDSAVYLCASSLTGGASPLHFGNGTRLTVT.